This is a list of T cell receptor beta chains from one sample in a study of shared clonotypes between healthy human individuals. The protocol was immunoSEQ multiplex PCR, while the TCRdb copy is restricted to in-frame clones and leaves out a portion. This table has 1.5 million to 2.5 million clones, about 94% appearing once. Sequenced sample: naive CD8+ T cells sorted from blood. The source of these receptors is a man aged 18 to 29 in good health. Both conserved end residues are part of each CDR3. Fields, in order: CDR3 length, D gene, clone size, V gene, J gene, CDR3 DNA, CDR3 protein. The D gene is left open where the match is weak. Rows may omit the clone size; those that give it use once, few, many or a size class.

length: 13
D: NA
size: NA
V: TRBV29-1
J: TRBJ2-3
DNA: TGCAGCGTTGAACCGGAGAACACAGATACGCAGTATTTT
CDR3: CSVEPENTDTQYF

length: 15
D: TRBD1
size: NA
V: TRBV2
J: TRBJ1-2
DNA: TGTGCCAGCTACCAGACAGGGCTCACGTGGTATGGCTACACCTTC
CDR3: CASYQTGLTWYGYTF

length: 17
D: TRBD1
size: NA
V: TRBV4-1
J: TRBJ1-3
DNA: TGCGCCAGCAGCCAATTGCCGGGACAGGGAAGGGGAAACACCATATATTTT
CDR3: CASSQLPGQGRGNTIYF

length: 16
D: NA
size: NA
V: TRBV4-1
J: TRBJ1-6
DNA: TGCGCCAGCAGCCAAGCAGGGGTCCCCTATAATTCACCCCTCCACTTT
CDR3: CASSQAGVPYNSPLHF

length: 15
D: TRBD1
size: once
V: TRBV5-1
J: TRBJ1-6
DNA: TGCGCCAGCAGCTTGGGGGACAGGGCAAATTCACCCCTCCACTTT
CDR3: CASSLGDRANSPLHF

length: 13
D: TRBD1
size: NA
V: TRBV2
J: TRBJ1-2
DNA: TGTGCCAGGACGGACAGGGAGTCCGATGGCTACACCTTC
CDR3: CARTDRESDGYTF

length: 17
D: TRBD1
size: NA
V: TRBV6-1
J: TRBJ1-5
DNA: TGTGCCAGCAGTGACCCCTTGACGCAAGGGGGCCGGCAGCCCCAGCATTTT
CDR3: CASSDPLTQGGRQPQHF

length: 15
D: NA
size: NA
V: TRBV19
J: TRBJ1-2
DNA: TGTGCCAGTAGTATTCTTTGGCAGAATAACTATGGCTACACCTTC
CDR3: CASSILWQNNYGYTF

length: 13
D: TRBD2
size: NA
V: TRBV6-1
J: TRBJ2-3
DNA: TGTGCCAGCAGGGCGGGGGTGCAAGATACGCAGTATTTT
CDR3: CASRAGVQDTQYF

length: 14
D: NA
size: NA
V: TRBV5-1
J: TRBJ2-7
DNA: TGCGCCAGCAGCTCGGATAGGGGTCCCTACGAGCAGTACTTC
CDR3: CASSSDRGPYEQYF

length: 14
D: TRBD1
size: NA
V: TRBV5-1
J: TRBJ2-7
DNA: TGCGCCAGCAGCTTTTACAGGGGGTCCTACGAGCAGTACTTC
CDR3: CASSFYRGSYEQYF

length: 18
D: TRBD1
size: NA
V: TRBV28
J: TRBJ1-4
DNA: TGTGCCAGCAGTCTACCCGAGTGGGACAGGCGACCTAATGAAAAACTGTTTTTT
CDR3: CASSLPEWDRRPNEKLFF

length: 16
D: NA
size: NA
V: TRBV4-3
J: TRBJ2-5
DNA: TGCGCCAGCAGCCAAACCGGGGGGCCCGGGCAAGAGACCCAGTACTTC
CDR3: CASSQTGGPGQETQYF

length: 14
D: NA
size: NA
V: TRBV5-1
J: TRBJ2-7
DNA: TGCGCCAGCAGCTTGTGGGACAACACCTACGAGCAGTACTTC
CDR3: CASSLWDNTYEQYF

length: 14
D: NA
size: NA
V: TRBV7-9
J: TRBJ2-1
DNA: TGTGCCAGCAGTTTCTCCCAGGGAGTAAATGAGCAGTTCTTC
CDR3: CASSFSQGVNEQFF

length: 15
D: TRBD1
size: NA
V: TRBV7-9
J: TRBJ2-7
DNA: TGTGCCAGCAGCCCCCGGTTTGACAGGGGCACCGAGCAGTACTTC
CDR3: CASSPRFDRGTEQYF

length: 12
D: NA
size: NA
V: TRBV2
J: TRBJ1-2
DNA: TGTGCCAGCTCGCGGGTCGGCTATGGCTACACCTTC
CDR3: CASSRVGYGYTF

length: 13
D: NA
size: NA
V: TRBV19
J: TRBJ2-7
DNA: TGTGCCAGTAGTGGGCTCGGCTACTACGAGCAGTACTTC
CDR3: CASSGLGYYEQYF

length: 14
D: NA
size: NA
V: TRBV6-1
J: TRBJ1-2
DNA: TGTGCCAGCAGTGAAGAGGGTACCCTAAGTGGCTACACCTTC
CDR3: CASSEEGTLSGYTF

length: 14
D: NA
size: NA
V: TRBV2
J: TRBJ2-7
DNA: TGTGCCAGCAGGAAGGTAGGCTCGGTCTACGAGCAGTACTTC
CDR3: CASRKVGSVYEQYF

length: 16
D: TRBD1
size: NA
V: TRBV6-1
J: TRBJ1-1
DNA: TGTGCCAGCAGTGACCCCGGGACAGCCATCAACACTGAAGCTTTCTTT
CDR3: CASSDPGTAINTEAFF

length: 16
D: NA
size: NA
V: TRBV27
J: TRBJ2-2
DNA: TGTGCCAGCAGTTCCCCCCGCGGGGCCGATACCGGGGAGCTGTTTTTT
CDR3: CASSSPRGADTGELFF

length: 14
D: NA
size: NA
V: TRBV30
J: TRBJ1-2
DNA: TGTGCCTGGAGAGACACAGGGCCAAGCTATGGCTACACCTTC
CDR3: CAWRDTGPSYGYTF

length: 14
D: NA
size: NA
V: TRBV10-1
J: TRBJ2-3
DNA: TGCGCCAGCAGCCCGGACAGTAGCACAGATACGCAGTATTTT
CDR3: CASSPDSSTDTQYF

length: 16
D: NA
size: NA
V: TRBV13
J: TRBJ1-2
DNA: TGTGCCAGCAGCTTAGGCCTGCGGGGGGCGGGAGATGGCTACACCTTC
CDR3: CASSLGLRGAGDGYTF

length: 13
D: NA
size: few
V: TRBV2
J: TRBJ2-7
DNA: TGTGCCAGCAGTGAGCTTGACAGCTACGAGCAGTACTTC
CDR3: CASSELDSYEQYF

length: 17
D: NA
size: NA
V: TRBV5-6
J: TRBJ1-1
DNA: TGTGCCAGCAGCTTCGGGACTCACACTCCCATGAACACTGAAGCTTTCTTT
CDR3: CASSFGTHTPMNTEAFF

length: 13
D: NA
size: once
V: TRBV6-5
J: TRBJ2-7
DNA: TGTGCCAGCAGTTACAGCTCCGGGGACGAGCAGTACTTC
CDR3: CASSYSSGDEQYF

length: 13
D: TRBD1
size: NA
V: TRBV6-6
J: TRBJ1-1
DNA: TGTGCCAGCAGGATACAGGGGGCCTCTGAAGCTTTCTTT
CDR3: CASRIQGASEAFF

length: 15
D: NA
size: NA
V: TRBV5-6
J: TRBJ2-7
DNA: TGTGCCAGCAGTCCCAGGGGCCGAAGCTCCTACGAGCAGTACTTC
CDR3: CASSPRGRSSYEQYF

length: 14
D: NA
size: NA
V: TRBV28
J: TRBJ1-5
DNA: TGTGCCAGCAGTTTCCTCGGGACTAATCAGCCCCAGCATTTT
CDR3: CASSFLGTNQPQHF

length: 14
D: TRBD1
size: once
V: TRBV5-4
J: TRBJ1-1
DNA: TGTGCCAGCAGCATCAGGGGGGGGTACACTGAAGCTTTCTTT
CDR3: CASSIRGGYTEAFF

length: 13
D: NA
size: NA
V: TRBV7-2
J: TRBJ2-5
DNA: TGTGCCAGCAGCCCCGGACAGCAAGAGACCCAGTACTTC
CDR3: CASSPGQQETQYF

length: 16
D: TRBD2
size: NA
V: TRBV4-1
J: TRBJ2-1
DNA: TGCGCCAGCAGCCAGGGGACTAGCGGGGGGTCCAATGAGCAGTTCTTC
CDR3: CASSQGTSGGSNEQFF

length: 17
D: NA
size: NA
V: TRBV28
J: TRBJ2-2
DNA: TGTGCCAGCAGTTTATTCGGGACACTTACGAACACCGGGGAGCTGTTTTTT
CDR3: CASSLFGTLTNTGELFF

length: 17
D: NA
size: NA
V: TRBV7-8
J: TRBJ2-7
DNA: TGTGCCAGCAGCTTAGTTACCCTCGCAGGGTACTCCTACGAGCAGTACTTC
CDR3: CASSLVTLAGYSYEQYF

length: 13
D: NA
size: NA
V: TRBV4-1
J: TRBJ2-7
DNA: TGCGCCAGCAGCCAAGGACCTAGCTACGAGCAGTACTTC
CDR3: CASSQGPSYEQYF

length: 15
D: TRBD2
size: once
V: TRBV5-5
J: TRBJ2-7
DNA: TGTGCCAGCAGCTTGGCTGCGGGGGACTCCTACGAGCAGTACTTC
CDR3: CASSLAAGDSYEQYF

length: 15
D: TRBD1
size: NA
V: TRBV5-5
J: TRBJ2-7
DNA: TGTGCCAGCAGCTCCCCCGGGACAGGGGGCGACGAGCAGTACTTC
CDR3: CASSSPGTGGDEQYF

length: 14
D: NA
size: NA
V: TRBV4-1
J: TRBJ2-7
DNA: TGCGCCAGCAGCCACAGACAGGTCATCGGGGAGCAGTACTTC
CDR3: CASSHRQVIGEQYF

length: 13
D: NA
size: NA
V: TRBV6-5
J: TRBJ1-3
DNA: TGTGCCAGCAGTTACAACGCAGGGTACACCATATATTTT
CDR3: CASSYNAGYTIYF

length: 14
D: NA
size: NA
V: TRBV7-9
J: TRBJ2-3
DNA: TGTGCCAGCAGCCCCGCGCGGGTCACAGATACGCAGTATTTT
CDR3: CASSPARVTDTQYF

length: 15
D: NA
size: NA
V: TRBV27
J: TRBJ1-5
DNA: TGTGCCAGCAGTTTCTCCGGGGGTAGCAATCAGCCCCAGCATTTT
CDR3: CASSFSGGSNQPQHF

length: 13
D: NA
size: NA
V: TRBV5-5
J: TRBJ1-2
DNA: TGTGCCAGCAGCTTGGCTTCCAACTATGGCTACACCTTC
CDR3: CASSLASNYGYTF

length: 14
D: NA
size: NA
V: TRBV18
J: TRBJ1-2
DNA: TGTGCCAGCTCACCGGGAGGGGGACTATTCAGCTACACCTTC
CDR3: CASSPGGGLFSYTF

length: 18
D: NA
size: NA
V: TRBV30
J: TRBJ2-1
DNA: TGTGCTGCGGAGGGGGCACCCCTCAAGGGAATGAGCTACAATGAGCAGTTCTTC
CDR3: CAAEGAPLKGMSYNEQFF

length: 14
D: NA
size: NA
V: TRBV19
J: TRBJ1-1
DNA: TGTGCCAGTAGGAGTCAGGGGATGAACACTGAAGCTTTCTTT
CDR3: CASRSQGMNTEAFF

length: 15
D: NA
size: NA
V: TRBV19
J: TRBJ2-3
DNA: TGTGCCAGTAGTATTTTTCCAGGGGGCACAGATACGCAGTATTTT
CDR3: CASSIFPGGTDTQYF

length: 13
D: NA
size: NA
V: TRBV11-2
J: TRBJ2-2
DNA: TGTGCCAGCAGCTTAGCTCCCACCGGGGAGCTGTTTTTT
CDR3: CASSLAPTGELFF

length: 14
D: TRBD2
size: NA
V: TRBV27
J: TRBJ2-1
DNA: TGTGCCAGCAGTTTTGCGCTAGCGGGGGCCGAGCAGTTCTTC
CDR3: CASSFALAGAEQFF

length: 16
D: TRBD2
size: NA
V: TRBV30
J: TRBJ2-1
DNA: TGTGCCTGGACCCCCTTTAAGGGCGGGAGTATGAATGAGCAGTTCTTC
CDR3: CAWTPFKGGSMNEQFF

length: 15
D: NA
size: NA
V: TRBV28
J: TRBJ1-5
DNA: TGTGCCAGCAGTTACCTCAGGGTTAGCAATCAGCCCCAGCATTTT
CDR3: CASSYLRVSNQPQHF

length: 14
D: NA
size: NA
V: TRBV5-6
J: TRBJ2-7
DNA: TGTGCCAGCAGCTTGGGAATAGTTTTCTACGAGCAGTACTTC
CDR3: CASSLGIVFYEQYF

length: 14
D: NA
size: NA
V: TRBV28
J: TRBJ1-3
DNA: TGTGCCAGCAGTTTTGAAGGGCTGGGAAACACCATATATTTT
CDR3: CASSFEGLGNTIYF

length: 12
D: NA
size: NA
V: TRBV10-2
J: TRBJ2-1
DNA: TGCGCCAGCAGTAGCGGATCCAATGAGCAGTTCTTC
CDR3: CASSSGSNEQFF